The T cell receptor beta chain described here comes from a study of cytomegalovirus exposure and HLA in healthy donors. Points from the study as a whole: Association of a missense DCLRE1C variant with TCR beta V- and J-gene trimming was reported in a later analysis.

The primer mix had 60 Vbeta and 13 Jbeta primers. The protocol was immunoSEQ multiplex PCR, while the TCRdb copy is restricted to in-frame clones and leaves out a portion. The sample carries 150,000 to 200,000 clones, about 90% recorded once. A note on this clone: No antigen is known for it.

Each donor was nominally healthy when sampled (though unrecorded immune exposures were likely). Per germline, CDR1 SEHNR and CDR2 FQNEAQ (reference sequence). This CDR3 has 15 amino acids. Trimming shortened V by 2 bases and J by 5 bases, and 15 bases separated the two germline ends. The receptor was isolated from a girl in the first two years of life in good health and CMV-seronegative. V usage is TRBV7-9 and J usage is TRBJ1-1; D may be TRBD1 (5 bases). Sequenced input: PBMCs. The DNA for the CDR3 is TGTGCCAGCAGCTTAAGGGGCTATTTGGGGACTGAAGCTTTCTTT. It encodes CASSLRGYLGTEAFF.